Listed below are T cell receptor beta chains from one sample, sequenced in a study of OX40 agonist ivuxolimab in advanced cancers. The assay was immunoSEQ multiplex PCR, and TCRdb's table has in-frame clones only and misses some. The data hold 80,000 to 85,000 clones, with around 80% observed a single time. The input for sequencing was CD4+ or CD8+ T cells sorted from blood, taken in a trial of the OX40 agonist ivuxolimab. These receptor sequences come from an adult with an advanced solid tumor such as melanoma, head and neck, liver or kidney cancer. Each CDR3 is given with its conserved first and last residue. The D gene is left open where the match is weak. The listing skips clone size in some rows; elsewhere it reads once, few, many or a size class.

j_gene,abundance,d_gene,v_gene,len,CDR3aa,CDR3nt
TRBJ1-5,once,NA,TRBV28,14,CASSLRVSNQPQHF,TGTGCCAGCAGTCTCAGGGTTAGCAATCAGCCCCAGCATTTT
TRBJ2-2,once,NA,TRBV30,14,CAWSWGSGPGELFF,TGTGCCTGGAGTTGGGGATCTGGCCCCGGGGAGCTGTTTTTT
TRBJ2-5,NA,NA,TRBV2,13,CASRLGGQETQYF,TGTGCCAGCAGGCTGGGCGGACAAGAGACCCAGTACTTC
TRBJ1-4,once,NA,TRBV6-1,12,CASSRWGEKLFF,TGTGCCAGCAGCCGGTGGGGCGAAAAACTGTTTTTT
TRBJ2-7,NA,NA,TRBV5-1,15,CASSPRTSSSYEQYF,TGCGCCAGCAGCCCGCGGACTTCTAGCTCCTACGAGCAGTACTTC
TRBJ1-2,NA,TRBD1,TRBV7-2,15,CASSFPGTGLYGYTF,TGTGCCAGCAGCTTTCCCGGGACAGGGCTCTATGGCTACACCTTC
TRBJ2-3,NA,NA,TRBV11-3,17,CASSLEEAGHRTDTQYF,TGTGCCAGCAGCTTAGAGGAAGCGGGACACCGCACAGATACGCAGTATTTT
TRBJ1-2,few,NA,TRBV29-1,11,CSSRRKDGYTF,TGCAGCTCGAGGCGGAAGGATGGCTACACCTTC
TRBJ1-5,NA,TRBD1,TRBV7-9,14,CASSLTGGSQPQHF,TGTGCCAGCAGCCTTACAGGGGGTAGTCAGCCCCAGCATTTT
TRBJ2-3,NA,NA,TRBV5-1,14,CASSPGVRGDTQYF,TGCGCCAGCAGCCCCGGGGTACGGGGAGATACGCAGTATTTT
TRBJ2-5,NA,TRBD2,TRBV7-2,16,CASSLAGGVFQETQYF,TGTGCCAGCAGCTTAGCGGGAGGGGTCTTCCAAGAGACCCAGTACTTC
TRBJ1-5,NA,NA,TRBV15,15,CATSRELGLGQPQHF,TGTGCCACCAGCAGAGAGCTGGGGTTAGGCCAGCCCCAGCATTTT
TRBJ1-4,NA,TRBD1,TRBV7-9,18,CASSLGGSAGGSYEKLFF,TGTGCCAGCAGCTTAGGGGGCTCGGCAGGGGGTTCGTATGAAAAACTGTTTTTT
TRBJ2-2,NA,NA,TRBV5-1,14,CASRDREGTGELFF,TGCGCCAGCAGGGACAGGGAGGGCACCGGGGAGCTGTTTTTT
TRBJ2-1,NA,TRBD2,TRBV2,16,CASSEAPSGAYNEQFF,TGTGCCAGCAGTGAAGCCCCTAGCGGGGCGTACAATGAGCAGTTCTTC
TRBJ2-3,NA,TRBD2,TRBV2,15,CASSLSAGDSGTQYF,TGTGCCAGCAGTCTCTCTGCGGGGGACTCGGGTACGCAGTATTTT
TRBJ2-3,NA,NA,TRBV4-3,15,CASSQDWDLTDTQYF,TGCGCCAGCAGCCAAGATTGGGATCTCACAGATACGCAGTATTTT
TRBJ2-6,NA,NA,TRBV11-3,19,CASSLAGDREISGANVLTF,TGTGCCAGCAGCTTAGCCGGTGACAGAGAGATCTCTGGGGCCAACGTCCTGACTTTC
TRBJ2-1,NA,NA,TRBV18,12,CASSPPESGQFF,TGTGCCAGCTCACCACCGGAGTCGGGGCAGTTCTTC
TRBJ2-5,NA,NA,TRBV6-5,15,CASSRSPGTKETQYF,TGTGCCAGCAGTCGGAGCCCCGGGACAAAAGAGACCCAGTACTTC
TRBJ1-2,NA,NA,TRBV4-2,17,CASSQDQQTSRDGGYTF,TGTGCCAGCAGCCAAGATCAACAGACGAGCAGAGATGGTGGCTACACCTTC
TRBJ2-5,NA,NA,TRBV7-9,16,CASSLVQGRMFETQYF,TGTGCCAGCAGCTTAGTCCAGGGACGGATGTTTGAGACCCAGTACTTC
TRBJ2-7,NA,TRBD1,TRBV28,15,CASRPGQGQTYEQYF,TGTGCCAGCAGACCGGGACAGGGGCAAACCTACGAGCAGTACTTC